This T cell receptor beta chain originates from a study of T cell repertoires in cytomegalovirus infection. Via MiXCR, TCRdb re-called the reads, giving one row per CDR3 protein. The data contain 150,000 or so distinct CDR3 sequences, roughly a fifth of them singletons. As regards this clonotype: No antigen is known for it.

Sequenced material: CD8+ T cells from cultured PBMCs, taken from culture after CMV antigen stimulation. The receptor was isolated from a human donor in good health (CMV status not recorded). Some clones in this sample may be carry-over from other donors' samples.

CDR3 amino acids: CASSLTGGNNEQFF. CDR3 sequence (DNA): TGTGCCAGCAGTCTGACAGGGGGCAACAATGAGCAGTTCTTC. This chain connects TRBV12-3 or TRBV12-4 to TRBJ2-1, with 10 bases fitting TRBD1. The CDR3 extends over 14 amino acids. J gave up 5 bases and V 5 bases, and 3 bases lay outside the gene matches.